Listed here is a single T cell receptor (beta chain). The antigen is not known. The PCR was carried out with 60 Vbeta primers and 13 Jbeta primers. Repertoires were generated with immunoSEQ multiplex PCR, while TCRdb's copy carries only in-frame clones and drops some. The sample has some 140,000 clones; 79% are singletons. V gave up 4 bases and J gave up 3 bases; unmatched junction bases: 7. The length of the CDR3 is 16 residues. The germline CDR1 and CDR2 sequences are SGHTA and FQGNSA. The sample originates from a study of cytomegalovirus exposure and HLA in healthy donors. Points from the study as a whole: TCR beta sequences reportedly predicted most subjects' HLA-A and HLA-B alleles accurately. Despite most TCR sequences being rare, some public TCRs occurred in many donors.

The chain combines TRBV7-2 with TRBJ2-4; 9 bases are a match to TRBD1. The sample comprised PBMCs. This TCR was recovered from a man between 35 and 55 years old in good health and CMV-seropositive. The CDR3 loop reads CASSSTGGQGKNIQYF. In nucleotides, the CDR3 is TGTGCCAGCAGCTCAACAGGGGGCCAGGGCAAAAACATTCAGTACTTC.